This T cell receptor beta chain was profiled in a study of CD8 T cells in ankylosing spondylitis. General study findings and limits: Reported data indicate significant enrichment of disease-linked clones within matched ankylosing spondylitis synovial fluid. Previous work reported some of these motif variants in the synovial fluid and blood of reactive arthritis.

With regard to this clonotype: Its antigen is undetermined.

TCRdb used MiXCR to reprocess the 5' RACE reads, holding one entry per CDR3 protein. The table has 290,000 or so distinct CDR3 sequences, around 21% seen once; the top ten hold under 4%. This CDR3 has 17 residues. CDR1 is SGDLS, CDR2 YYNGEE, per germline. V was cut by 3 bases and J by 1 base, with 18 bases left in between. The clonotype comes from a female donor with ankylosing spondylitis or in good health (not recorded which). Sequences were obtained from blood, either unsorted or a sorted T cell fraction (not recorded which). This chain uses TRBV9 with TRBJ2-3; D uncertain. The CDR3 region has the DNA TGTGCCAGCAGCGCATTCACTTCCCCTCTTGGCACAGATACGCAGTATTTT. This sequence encodes CASSAFTSPLGTDTQYF. Supplemented by reference TRBV9 and TRBJ2-3, the full variable domain reads DSGVTQTPKHLITATGQRVTLRCSPRSGDLSVYWYQQSLDQGLQFLIQYYNGEERAKGNILERFSAQQFPDLHSELNLSSLELGDSALYFCASSAFTSPLGTDTQYFGPGTRLTVL.